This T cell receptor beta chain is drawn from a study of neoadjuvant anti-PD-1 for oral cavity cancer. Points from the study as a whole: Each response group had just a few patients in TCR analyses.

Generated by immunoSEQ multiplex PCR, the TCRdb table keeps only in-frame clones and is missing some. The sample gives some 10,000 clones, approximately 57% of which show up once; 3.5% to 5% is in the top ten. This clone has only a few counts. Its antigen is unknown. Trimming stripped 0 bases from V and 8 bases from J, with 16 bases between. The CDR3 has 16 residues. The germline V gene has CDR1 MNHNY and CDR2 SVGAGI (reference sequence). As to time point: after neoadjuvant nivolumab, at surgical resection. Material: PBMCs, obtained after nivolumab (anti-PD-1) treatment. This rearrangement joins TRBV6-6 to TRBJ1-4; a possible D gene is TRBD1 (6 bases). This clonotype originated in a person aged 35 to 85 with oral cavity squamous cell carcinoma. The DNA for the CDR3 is TGTGCCAGCAGTTACTCGATAATGGCAGGGGCCGAAAAACTGTTTTTT. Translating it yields CASSYSIMAGAEKLFF.